These T cell receptor beta chains were read from a single sample in a study of identical twins. TCRdb itself ran the 5' RACE reads through MiXCR, one entry per CDR3 protein. The sample lists around 690,000 distinct CDR3 sequences, 21% occurring once. The same data also went into a second study, on T cells expressing NK-cell markers.

Source material: PBMCs. These receptors all come from a woman under 30 in good health. CDR3s include the opening cysteine and the closing phenylalanine or tryptophan.

v_call: TRBV5-1
j_call: TRBJ2-5
cdr3_aa: CASSLIHAGGEETQYF

v_call: TRBV12-3/TRBV12-4
j_call: TRBJ1-1
cdr3_aa: CASSRTLQAFF

v_call: TRBV7-9
j_call: TRBJ1-4
cdr3_aa: CASSPHGTGINEKLFF

v_call: TRBV29-1
j_call: TRBJ2-1
cdr3_aa: CSVNLGYQNEQFF

v_call: TRBV12-5
j_call: TRBJ2-7
cdr3_aa: CASGLVPGTARAYEQYF

v_call: TRBV29-1
j_call: TRBJ2-1
cdr3_aa: CSATSGGINEHFF

v_call: TRBV20-1
j_call: TRBJ2-5
cdr3_aa: CSAAGTGGRKSETQYF

v_call: TRBV7-2
j_call: TRBJ1-2
cdr3_aa: CASSPVRGSYGYTF

v_call: TRBV3-1
j_call: TRBJ1-2
cdr3_aa: CASSLRDITNYGYTF

v_call: TRBV7-9
j_call: TRBJ1-5
cdr3_aa: CASSLARTGGGNQPQHF

v_call: TRBV20-1
j_call: TRBJ1-2
cdr3_aa: CSARGTVDNYGYTF

v_call: TRBV12-3/TRBV12-4
j_call: TRBJ2-2
cdr3_aa: CASSLSGWAGELFF

v_call: TRBV7-9
j_call: TRBJ2-3
cdr3_aa: CASSLSEADTQYF

v_call: TRBV20-1
j_call: TRBJ2-3
cdr3_aa: CSASRDSDTDTQYF

v_call: TRBV3-1
j_call: TRBJ2-5
cdr3_aa: CASSPGTHTQETQYF

v_call: TRBV7-2
j_call: TRBJ2-3
cdr3_aa: CASSLAVVENTQYF

v_call: TRBV9
j_call: TRBJ1-2
cdr3_aa: CASSVKNAPGQGPTYYGYTF

v_call: TRBV7-9
j_call: TRBJ1-6
cdr3_aa: CASSQAGSPLHF

v_call: TRBV11-2
j_call: TRBJ2-1
cdr3_aa: CASSLDRLVGVSYNEQFF

v_call: TRBV12-3/TRBV12-4
j_call: TRBJ2-7
cdr3_aa: CASSHGREQYF

v_call: TRBV6-1
j_call: TRBJ2-2
cdr3_aa: CASSETGVGELFF

v_call: TRBV6-1
j_call: TRBJ2-7
cdr3_aa: CASRRDTGELYEQYF

v_call: TRBV5-1
j_call: TRBJ2-7
cdr3_aa: CASSLYRSRSYEQYF

v_call: TRBV18
j_call: TRBJ1-2
cdr3_aa: CASSPLRTEYGYTF

v_call: TRBV12-3/TRBV12-4
j_call: TRBJ2-7
cdr3_aa: CASTTGRVYEQYF

v_call: TRBV29-1
j_call: TRBJ2-5
cdr3_aa: CSVDLTGVEETQYF

v_call: TRBV12-3/TRBV12-4
j_call: TRBJ2-4
cdr3_aa: CASTFDPLAKNIQYF

v_call: TRBV20-1
j_call: TRBJ2-5
cdr3_aa: CSASGAQETQYF

v_call: TRBV7-2
j_call: TRBJ2-1
cdr3_aa: CASSLGAGTYYGQFF

v_call: TRBV3-1
j_call: TRBJ2-1
cdr3_aa: CASSLRTSGINEQFF

v_call: TRBV5-1
j_call: TRBJ2-1
cdr3_aa: CASLAGGSNEQFF

v_call: TRBV11-2
j_call: TRBJ2-3
cdr3_aa: CASSLEAISTDTQYF

v_call: TRBV7-6
j_call: TRBJ1-1
cdr3_aa: CASSYTGAEAFF

v_call: TRBV6-1
j_call: TRBJ1-1
cdr3_aa: CASSDDRGLRNTEAFF

v_call: TRBV5-1
j_call: TRBJ2-7
cdr3_aa: CASSPPARAYEQYF

v_call: TRBV7-2
j_call: TRBJ2-5
cdr3_aa: CASSLYLGSQETQYF

v_call: TRBV5-1
j_call: TRBJ2-3
cdr3_aa: CASSGQPSDTQYF

v_call: TRBV10-2
j_call: TRBJ2-5
cdr3_aa: CASSEEVQETQYF

v_call: TRBV12-3/TRBV12-4
j_call: TRBJ2-1
cdr3_aa: CASGGTSGKVDEQFF

v_call: TRBV11-1
j_call: TRBJ2-1
cdr3_aa: CASSSARNNEQFF

v_call: TRBV18
j_call: TRBJ2-3
cdr3_aa: CASSPPMRGMSTDTQYF

v_call: TRBV20-1
j_call: TRBJ1-2
cdr3_aa: CSAGQGQSIYGYTF

v_call: TRBV29-1
j_call: TRBJ2-2
cdr3_aa: CSAHPSTGELFF

v_call: TRBV20-1
j_call: TRBJ2-7
cdr3_aa: CSANSPGTGSYEQYF

v_call: TRBV5-1
j_call: TRBJ1-4
cdr3_aa: CASSPGQGTQKLFF

v_call: TRBV10-3
j_call: TRBJ1-2
cdr3_aa: CAISGAGTGGDGYGYTF

v_call: TRBV5-1
j_call: TRBJ2-3
cdr3_aa: CASSYPDRETDTQYF

v_call: TRBV12-3/TRBV12-4
j_call: TRBJ2-7
cdr3_aa: CASSQSYREEAYEQYF

v_call: TRBV7-2
j_call: TRBJ2-5
cdr3_aa: CASGGRLETQYF

v_call: TRBV5-1
j_call: TRBJ2-3
cdr3_aa: CASSFSSGGATDTQYF

v_call: TRBV18
j_call: TRBJ2-7
cdr3_aa: CASSRPGRALEQYF

v_call: TRBV11-2
j_call: TRBJ2-7
cdr3_aa: CASSSRQGVREQYF

v_call: TRBV20-1
j_call: TRBJ1-1
cdr3_aa: CSALGRMNTEAFF

v_call: TRBV20-1
j_call: TRBJ2-1
cdr3_aa: CSATTRPSSYNEQFF

v_call: TRBV12-3/TRBV12-4
j_call: TRBJ2-4
cdr3_aa: CASTETTGGLNIQYF